This record covers a single T cell receptor (beta chain). Its antigen is unidentified. Sequenced by immunoSEQ multiplex PCR; TCRdb stores in-frame clones only, minus some. The data contain approximately 160,000 clones, about 88% of them singletons. Germline V gives CDR1 SGDLS, CDR2 YYNGEE. This CDR3 comprises 14 residues. V was shortened by 2 bases and J by 8 bases, with 14 bases between the two germline ends. Cryopreserved PBMCs provided around 2 micrograms of genomic DNA for the TCR beta libraries. The data are from a study of cytotoxic CD8 clonotypes in ibrutinib-treated CLL. Broader study findings: Samples from sustained-remission and progressing patients were taken at different times.

This sequence was found in a human donor with chronic lymphocytic leukemia. This specimen consisted of PBMCs, obtained at disease progression, from a patient treated with ibrutinib. The V gene is TRBV9, the J gene TRBJ1-5; the D is unclear. CDR3 protein: CASSVRGVGEPQHF. In nucleotides, the CDR3 is TGTGCCAGCAGCGTGCGCGGGGTCGGTGAGCCCCAGCATTTT.